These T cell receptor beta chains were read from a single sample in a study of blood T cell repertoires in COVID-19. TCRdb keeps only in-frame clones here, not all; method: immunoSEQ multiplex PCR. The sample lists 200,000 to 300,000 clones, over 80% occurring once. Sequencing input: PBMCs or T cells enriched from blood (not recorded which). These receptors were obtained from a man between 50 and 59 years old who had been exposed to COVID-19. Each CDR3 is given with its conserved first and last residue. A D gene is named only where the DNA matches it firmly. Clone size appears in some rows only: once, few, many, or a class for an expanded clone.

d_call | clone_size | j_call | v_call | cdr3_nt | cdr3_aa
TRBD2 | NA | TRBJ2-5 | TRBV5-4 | TGTGCCAGCAGGTTAACTAGCGGGGGGTTCCAAGAGACCCAGTACTTC | CASRLTSGGFQETQYF
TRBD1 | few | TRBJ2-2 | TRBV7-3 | TGTGCCAGCAGCCCCCTAGGGACAGTGAACACCGGGGAGCTGTTTTTT | CASSPLGTVNTGELFF
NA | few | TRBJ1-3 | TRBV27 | TGTGCCAGCAGTCCGAGACAGAGCCCTGGAAACACCATATATTTT | CASSPRQSPGNTIYF
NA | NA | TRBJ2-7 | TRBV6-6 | TGTGCCAGCAGTTACTCTGCAGACTACGAGCAGTACTTC | CASSYSADYEQYF
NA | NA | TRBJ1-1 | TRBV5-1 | TGCGCCAGCAGCTTGGAACAGCCGAACACTGAAGCTTTCTTT | CASSLEQPNTEAFF
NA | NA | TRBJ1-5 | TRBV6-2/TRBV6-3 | TGTGCCAGCAGTTACGGCGGGGGGGGCAATCAGCCCCAGCATTTT | CASSYGGGGNQPQHF
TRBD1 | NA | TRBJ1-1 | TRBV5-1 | TGCGCCAGCAGCTTGGCCCCGACAGGGGAAGGAGACACTGAAGCTTTCTTT | CASSLAPTGEGDTEAFF
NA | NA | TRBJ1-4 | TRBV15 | TGTGCCGTCCACAGGGATTATAATGAAAAACTGTTTTTT | CAVHRDYNEKLFF
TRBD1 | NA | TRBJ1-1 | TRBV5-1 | TGCGCCAGCAGCTTGTATGGGACAGGGGAGAACACTGAAGCTTTCTTT | CASSLYGTGENTEAFF
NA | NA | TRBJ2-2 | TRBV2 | TGTGCCAGCAGTGAGTGGCAGGTTGGCGGGGAGCTGTTTTTT | CASSEWQVGGELFF
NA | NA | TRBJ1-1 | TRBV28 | TGTGCCAGCAATCAGAACACTGAAGCTTTCTTT | CASNQNTEAFF
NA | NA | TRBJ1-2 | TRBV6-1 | TGTGCCAGCAGTGAAATAGGGGTAGGCGGCTACACCTTC | CASSEIGVGGYTF
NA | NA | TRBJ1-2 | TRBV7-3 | TGTGCCAGCAGCTTAAGGAACAGGGACGGCTACACCTTC | CASSLRNRDGYTF
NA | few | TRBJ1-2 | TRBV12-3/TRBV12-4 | TGTGCCAGCAGTTTACAGTATAACTATGGCTACACCTTC | CASSLQYNYGYTF
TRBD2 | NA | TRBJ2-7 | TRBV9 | TGTGCCAGCAGCCCTGGGGGGACTAGTGGGTCCCTCGGCGAGCAGTACTTC | CASSPGGTSGSLGEQYF
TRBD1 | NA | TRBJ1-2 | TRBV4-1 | TGCGCCAGCAGCCCGCCCGACAGGGACTTCTATGGCTACACCTTC | CASSPPDRDFYGYTF
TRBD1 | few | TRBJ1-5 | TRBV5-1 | TGCGCCAGCAGAGCCGGAACAGGGGAGAATCAGCCCCAGCATTTT | CASRAGTGENQPQHF
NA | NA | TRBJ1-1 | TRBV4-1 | TGCGCCAGCAAGCCAAGGGAGGGCAGGAGGAACACTGAAGCTTTCTTT | CASKPREGRRNTEAFF
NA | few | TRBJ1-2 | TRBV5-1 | TGCGCCAGCAGCTCCCCGAGGGATAACTATGGCTACACCTTC | CASSSPRDNYGYTF
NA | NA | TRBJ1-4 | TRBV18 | TGTGCCAGCTCACCAAAGGGGCAGGCTAATGAAAAACTGTTTTTT | CASSPKGQANEKLFF
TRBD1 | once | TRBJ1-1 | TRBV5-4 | TGTGCCAGCAGCGTTGACCCGGACAGGCGGAACACTGAAGCTTTCTTT | CASSVDPDRRNTEAFF
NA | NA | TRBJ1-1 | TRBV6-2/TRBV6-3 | TGTGCCAGCAGTTACTCAGGGCAGGGTAGAACTGAAGCTTTCTTT | CASSYSGQGRTEAFF
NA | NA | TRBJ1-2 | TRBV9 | TGTGCCAGCAGCGTAGTCTCGCAGGGCTCCTATGGCTACACCTTC | CASSVVSQGSYGYTF
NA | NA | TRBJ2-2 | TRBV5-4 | TGTGCCAGCAGCTTGGGCTCGCTAGCTATAAACACCGGGGAGCTGTTTTTT | CASSLGSLAINTGELFF
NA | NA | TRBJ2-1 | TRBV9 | TGTGCCAGCAGCGTAGGTGATCCTGTCAGTGAGCAGTTCTTC | CASSVGDPVSEQFF
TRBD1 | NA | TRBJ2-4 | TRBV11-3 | TGTGCCAGCAGCCAGGGGGTGGGGTTCAAAAACATTCAGTACTTC | CASSQGVGFKNIQYF
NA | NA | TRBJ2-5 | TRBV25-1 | TGTGCCAGCGGGGCTCTCGGAGGCGGGGAAGAGACCCAGTACTTC | CASGALGGGEETQYF
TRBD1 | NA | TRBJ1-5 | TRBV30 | TGTGCCTGGGGTGAGACAGGGAATCCCCTCAATCAGCCCCAGCATTTT | CAWGETGNPLNQPQHF
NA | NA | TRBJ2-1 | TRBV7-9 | TGTGCCAGCAGCTCCAGGGGCTGGGGTGTGTCCTACAATGAGCAGTTCTTC | CASSSRGWGVSYNEQFF
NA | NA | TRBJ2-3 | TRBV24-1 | TGTGCCACCAGTGACCCACGGGCAGGGGATACGCAGTATTTT | CATSDPRAGDTQYF
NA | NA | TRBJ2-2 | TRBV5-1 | TGCGCCAGCAGCTTGTACCAGGCTCGCACCGGGGAGCTGTTTTTT | CASSLYQARTGELFF
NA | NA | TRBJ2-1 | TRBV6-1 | TGTGCCAGCAGTGAAAAACACAGTAACTACAATGAGCAGTTCTTC | CASSEKHSNYNEQFF
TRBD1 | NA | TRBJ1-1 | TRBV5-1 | TGCGCCAGCAGCCTCCAGGGGGCCACTGAAGCTTTCTTT | CASSLQGATEAFF
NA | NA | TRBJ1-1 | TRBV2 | TGTGCCAGCAGTGCGCTAGCTGAAGCTTTCTTT | CASSALAEAFF
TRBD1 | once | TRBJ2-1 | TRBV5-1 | TGCGCCAGCAGGCTGACAGGGGCCTACAATGAGCAGTTCTTC | CASRLTGAYNEQFF
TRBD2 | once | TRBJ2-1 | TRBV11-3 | TGTGCCAGCAGCGGCCGCGTCGGGAGTAGCGGGACCGATGAGCAGTTCTTC | CASSGRVGSSGTDEQFF
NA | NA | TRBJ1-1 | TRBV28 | TGTGCCAGCAGTTTATGGGCAGAAACGAACACTGAAGCTTTCTTT | CASSLWAETNTEAFF
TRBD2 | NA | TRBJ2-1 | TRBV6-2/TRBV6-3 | TGTGCCAGCAGTTACTTTCTAGCGGGGTCCGCCTACAATGAGCAGTTCTTC | CASSYFLAGSAYNEQFF
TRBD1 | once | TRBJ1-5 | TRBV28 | TGTGCCAGCAGTTTCCCTCCTGGGACAGGGGGCATGAGCAATCAGCCCCAGCATTTT | CASSFPPGTGGMSNQPQHF
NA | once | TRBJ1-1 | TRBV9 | TGTGCCAGCAGCGTAGATGGGGGACAAATCTCGTTGGACACTGAAGCTTTCTTT | CASSVDGGQISLDTEAFF
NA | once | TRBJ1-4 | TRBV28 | TGTGCCAGCAGTCTCCTAAGTGCAGGGTCTAATGAAAAACTGTTTTTT | CASSLLSAGSNEKLFF
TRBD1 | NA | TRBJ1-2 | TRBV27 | TGTGCCAGCAGAGCTGGGACAGGGTTTGGCTACACCTTC | CASRAGTGFGYTF
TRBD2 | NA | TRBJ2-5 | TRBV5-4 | TGTGCCAGCAGCTCCGGGACTAGCGGGCTAGCGGGAGGGAAAGAGACCCAGTACTTC | CASSSGTSGLAGGKETQYF
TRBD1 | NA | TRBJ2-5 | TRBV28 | TGTGCCAGCAGTTTGAGACAGGGCCAAGAGACCCAGTACTTC | CASSLRQGQETQYF
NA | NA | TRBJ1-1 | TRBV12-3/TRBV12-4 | TGTGCCAGCAGCTGGTCGGGCACTGAAGCTTTCTTT | CASSWSGTEAFF
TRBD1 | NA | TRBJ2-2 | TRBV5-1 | TGCGCCAGCAGTCTCCGGACAGGGGGCAACACCGGGGAGCTGTTTTTT | CASSLRTGGNTGELFF
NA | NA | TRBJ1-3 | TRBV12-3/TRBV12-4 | TGTGCCATCCCTGGCGGCTCTGGAAACACCATATATTTT | CAIPGGSGNTIYF
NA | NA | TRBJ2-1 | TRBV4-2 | TGTGCCAGCAGCCAAGATCTAGCGCGCCGATACAATGAGCAGTTCTTC | CASSQDLARRYNEQFF
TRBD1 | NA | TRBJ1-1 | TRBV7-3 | TGTGCCAGCAGCCAGGGGGCTAGTAGCACTGAAGCTTTCTTT | CASSQGASSTEAFF
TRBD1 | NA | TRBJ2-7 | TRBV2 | TGTGCCAGCAGTATTGGCCCGGGACAGGGGGCATACGAGCAGTACTTC | CASSIGPGQGAYEQYF
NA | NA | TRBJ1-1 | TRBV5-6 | TGTGCCAGCAGCTCCGACCCTCAGGGTTGGGGCACTGAAGCTTTCTTT | CASSSDPQGWGTEAFF
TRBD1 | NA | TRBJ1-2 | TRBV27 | TGTGCCAGCAGTTTAAGACAGGGGAACTATGGCTACACCTTC | CASSLRQGNYGYTF
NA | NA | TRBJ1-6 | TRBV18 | TGTGCCAGCTCACCCCGGACAGATTATAATTCACCCCTCCACTTT | CASSPRTDYNSPLHF
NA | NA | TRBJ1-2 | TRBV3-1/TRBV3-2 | TGTGCCAGCAGCCCCATTGAGAACTTCTATGGCTACACCTTC | CASSPIENFYGYTF
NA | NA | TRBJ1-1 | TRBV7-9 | TGTGCCAGCAGCCAGGACAGGAACACTGAAGCTTTCTTT | CASSQDRNTEAFF